The entry that follows covers one TCR beta chain sequence. The clone's antigen remains unknown. It has no much larger one-base neighbor in the sample; base qualities were not kept. This sample was included in a study of shared clonotypes between healthy human individuals (dated by TCRdb to about 2020). About the study as a whole: Three men and a couple of women, aged 18 to 49 years, made up the cohort. Leukapheresis yielded between about 0.8 and 8.9 billion PBMCs per donor. To increase sequencing depth and limit assay-specific biases, different laboratories used diverse techniques to prepare libraries and sequence TCR repertoires. The study deeply sequenced blood TCR repertoires of 5 or 6 healthy adults to estimate repertoire size and the extent of clonotype sharing between individuals. For each donor, CD4 naive and CD4 memory were each run on three plates, CD8 naive on two plates, and CD8 memory on one plate. Overall study results and their limits: Because the study included a small number of donors, the genetic and exposure-history diversity represented was limited. Pairwise subsampling led to the expectation that sequencing depth would affect the degree of clonotype sharing among donors. Sampling was limited to blood, and TCR repertoires in tissue likely differ from TCR repertoires in blood. Incomplete sequencing was indicated by rarefaction of sorted-subset datasets, despite the large sequencing depth. Sharing across a few donors was observed for approximately 4.6% of naive CD4, over 3% of naive CD8, over 2% of memory CD4, and over 0.3% of memory CD8 clonotypes. Clonotypes shared by all four sorted-subset donors showed higher generation probabilities than non-shared clonotypes. Estimated clonotype richness was generally larger for naive than for memory subsets.

From the cysteine up to the phenylalanine, the CDR3 has a length of 13 residues. Here the CDR3 DNA is all that survives: 39 bases in frame from base 1. The germline V gene sets CDR1 to SGHTA and CDR2 to FQGTGA. A distance of 8 bases separates the germline ends of V and J, which lose 2 bases and 4 bases respectively. Using the deep immunoSEQ assay, multiplex PCR amplified TCR CDR3 regions from genomic DNA. For each cell subset, the extracted genomic DNA was distributed evenly across all wells of several immunoSEQ 96-well plates, and each plate served as one replicate. For sorted subsets, each replicate PCR was loaded with approximately 0.2 ug genomic DNA, equivalent to 25,000 to 35,000 T cell genomes. The purified libraries were quantified using a Qubit 3.0 fluorometer, sized with a Bioanalyzer 2100, and then quantified again using the KAPA Library Quantification kit. Each immunoSEQ 96-well plate was sequenced on its own single-read 150-cycle Illumina NextSeq 550 flow cell. Regarding the original processing steps: The immunoSEQ output contained only junctional sequences without quality scores, so filtering could not match that applied to full-length reads. To assign V/J genes and CDR3, sequences were annotated against IMGT germline references using PyIR, a Python wrapper for IgBLAST v1.9. Reads with weak V/J assignments (E-value above 1e-6), missing CDR3, stop codons, out-of-frame junctions, or ambiguous translated residues were removed. A V3J clonotype was defined by an identical inferred V gene, J gene, and CDR3 amino acid sequence. To compute the percentage overlap between repertoires, the number of shared unique clonotypes was divided by the size of the smaller repertoire. Three approaches were used to assess repertoire richness: RTK rarefaction, the Chao1 estimator, and Recon v2.1 estimates of unobserved clonotypes. Generation probabilities for all TCRbeta clonotypes obtained by the gDNA method from a handful of donors were computed using OLGA. Held by TCRdb, this immuneACCESS table contains in-frame sequences only and omits some clones. Under half of the omission traces to an unresolved V gene where checked; the cause of the rest is unknown. Clone size and the V and J calls come from that table; the DNA yielded D and trimming. The sample has 2 million to 3 million clones on record, more than 85% of them singletons. The top ten clones comprise approximately 0.36% of the sample.

The donors were healthy, HIV-negative adults with no recently reported acute infections or vaccinations. All donors were Caucasian adults living in Nashville, Tennessee, USA. Magnetic negative selection was used to enrich CD4+ T cells, after which naive cells were positively selected on CD45RA and the negative fraction became the memory subset. After blood collection by leukapheresis, PBMCs were isolated using Ficoll-Histopaque density gradient centrifugation and then cryopreserved in the vapor phase of liquid nitrogen. Analytical flow cytometry was used to check the purity and quantity of each magnetically sorted T cell population. Each sorted fraction had its genomic DNA isolated and then quantified by UV absorbance on a Nanodrop 2000c.

The sequenced sample consisted of naive CD4+ T cells from PBMCs. The label giving this sample's cell subset or site can be read as: CD45RA+ positively selected. The receptor's source is a man aged 18 to 35 in good health. Some clones in this sample may be carry-over from other donors' samples. Rearrangement joined TRBV7-3 to TRBJ2-5; the D gene is not confidently resolved. The DNA sequence is TGTGCCAGCAGCTTATTCCAAGGAGAGACCCAGTACTTC. Translated, it reads CASSLFQGETQYF.